The source of this TCR beta chain is a study of blood T cell repertoires in COVID-19 (TCRdb year 2020). Study-level background: The collaborator samples originated in the United States, Italy and Spain and spanned the acute and convalescent phases of COVID-19. The material from the prospective study consisted of cDNA or gDNA derived from T cells, B-cell-depleted T cells, or PBMCs. Deeply sampled blood TCRbeta repertoires from subjects exposed to, actively infected with, or recovered from COVID-19 were included in the dataset. The repertoires were released in a freely available public database meant as a resource for research on the immune response to SARS-CoV-2. Samples came from the ongoing ImmuneRACE study (first 160 participants) plus 1,254 subjects from 6 global collaborators. Nearly every sample came with metadata listing a de-identified subject ID, COVID-19 status, age in years and sex. Where available, HLA class I and class II types were taken from metadata supplied by the sample provider and were not determined by assay-based typing.

Study-wide conclusions, independent of this receptor: The amount of clinical and demographic metadata varied by source and participant and was provided uncurated.

Whole blood was collected in K2EDTA tubes by collaborating institutions according to the institutions' own protocols. For TCRbeta analysis, collaborator samples were shipped as frozen whole blood, as isolated PBMCs, or as DNA extracted from either sample type. Of note for this clone: The antigen this receptor binds is unknown. There are no base qualities to consult, and no much larger clone falls within one base.

The CDR3, cysteine through phenylalanine, is 15 amino acids long. The sequence is cut down to CDR3 DNA, 45 bases in frame from base 1. Unmatched junction bases come to 9, with V trimmed by 5 bases and J by 5 bases. According to the germline V gene, CDR1 reads SGHAT and CDR2 reads FQNNGV. The immunoSEQ Assay, a bias-controlled multiplex PCR, was used to amplify TCRbeta CDR3 regions from genomic DNA. For the original study's pipeline: Nucleated cell counts per sample were estimated from amplification of reference gene primers within the assay. To quantify the absolute abundance of each unique TCRbeta CDR3 rearrangement, sequence reads were collapsed and filtered. For each sample, productive Simpson clonality was calculated as the square root of Simpson's diversity index over productive rearrangements. Sourced from immuneACCESS, this table was stored by TCRdb with only in-frame sequences that have V and J called. A share of the clones is absent; for the studies checked, an unresolved V gene accounts for under half, and the remainder has no known explanation. D and trimming come from the DNA, and the V and J calls and clone size come from that table. Counted in this sample were some 170,000 clones; approximately 86% of them appeared once. The ten largest clones represent about 1.4% of the sample.

The chain is encoded by TRBV11-2 joined to TRBJ2-3; 8 junctional bases match TRBD1. The specimen was peripheral blood. The origin of this receptor is a woman in her 50s with acute or convalescent COVID-19. The nucleotide sequence is given as TGTGCCAGCAGCCTCGGGACAGGAGGGAGAGATACGCAGTATTTT. Translation gives CASSLGTGGRDTQYF.